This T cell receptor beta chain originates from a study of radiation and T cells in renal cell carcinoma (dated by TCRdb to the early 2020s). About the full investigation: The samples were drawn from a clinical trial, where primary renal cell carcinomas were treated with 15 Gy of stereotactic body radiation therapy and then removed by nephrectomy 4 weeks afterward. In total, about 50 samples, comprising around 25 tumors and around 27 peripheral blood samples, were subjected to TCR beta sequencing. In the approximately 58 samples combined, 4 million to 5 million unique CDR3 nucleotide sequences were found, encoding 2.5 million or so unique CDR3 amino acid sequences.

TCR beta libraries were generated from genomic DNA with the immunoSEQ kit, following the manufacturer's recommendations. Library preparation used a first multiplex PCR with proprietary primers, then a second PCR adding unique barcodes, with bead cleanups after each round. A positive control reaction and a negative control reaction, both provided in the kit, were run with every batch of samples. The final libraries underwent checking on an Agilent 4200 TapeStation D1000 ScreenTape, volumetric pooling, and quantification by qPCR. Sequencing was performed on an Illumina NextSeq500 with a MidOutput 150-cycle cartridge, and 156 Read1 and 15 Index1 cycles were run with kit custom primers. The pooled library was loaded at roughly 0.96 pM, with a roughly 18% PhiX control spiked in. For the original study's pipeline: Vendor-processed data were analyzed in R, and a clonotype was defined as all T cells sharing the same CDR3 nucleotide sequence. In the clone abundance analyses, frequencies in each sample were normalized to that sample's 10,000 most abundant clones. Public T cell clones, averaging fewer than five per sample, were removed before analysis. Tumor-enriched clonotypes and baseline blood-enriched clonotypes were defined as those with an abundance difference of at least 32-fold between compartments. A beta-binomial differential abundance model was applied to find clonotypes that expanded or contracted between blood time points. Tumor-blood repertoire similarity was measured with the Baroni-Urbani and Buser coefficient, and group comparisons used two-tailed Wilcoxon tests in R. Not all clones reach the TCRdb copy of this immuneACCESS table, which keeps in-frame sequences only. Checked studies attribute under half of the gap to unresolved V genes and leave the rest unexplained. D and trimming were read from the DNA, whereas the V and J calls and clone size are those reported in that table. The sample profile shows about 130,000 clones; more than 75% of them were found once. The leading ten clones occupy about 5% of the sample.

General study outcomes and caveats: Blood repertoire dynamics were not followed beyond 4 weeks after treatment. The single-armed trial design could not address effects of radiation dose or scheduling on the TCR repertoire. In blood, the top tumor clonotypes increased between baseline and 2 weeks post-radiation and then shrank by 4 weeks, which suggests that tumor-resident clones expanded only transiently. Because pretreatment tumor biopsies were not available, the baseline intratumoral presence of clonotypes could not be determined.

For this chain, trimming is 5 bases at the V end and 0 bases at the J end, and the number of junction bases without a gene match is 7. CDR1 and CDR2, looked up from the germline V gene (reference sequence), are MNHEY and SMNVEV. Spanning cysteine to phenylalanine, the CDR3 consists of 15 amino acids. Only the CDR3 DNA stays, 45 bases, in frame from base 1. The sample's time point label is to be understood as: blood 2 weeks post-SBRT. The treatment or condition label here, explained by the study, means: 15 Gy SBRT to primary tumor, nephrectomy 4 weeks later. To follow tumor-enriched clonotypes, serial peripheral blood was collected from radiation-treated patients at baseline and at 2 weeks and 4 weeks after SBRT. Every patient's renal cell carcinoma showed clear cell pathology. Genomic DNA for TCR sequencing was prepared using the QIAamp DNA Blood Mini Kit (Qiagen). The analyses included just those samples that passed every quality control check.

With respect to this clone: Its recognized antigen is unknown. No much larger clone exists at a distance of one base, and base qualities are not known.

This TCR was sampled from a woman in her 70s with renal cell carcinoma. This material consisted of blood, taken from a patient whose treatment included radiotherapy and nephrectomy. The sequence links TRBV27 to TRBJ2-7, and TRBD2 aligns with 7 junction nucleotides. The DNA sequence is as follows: TGTGCCAGCAGTCCCACCCGGGACTACTCCTACGAGCAGTACTTC. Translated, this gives CASSPTRDYSYEQYF.